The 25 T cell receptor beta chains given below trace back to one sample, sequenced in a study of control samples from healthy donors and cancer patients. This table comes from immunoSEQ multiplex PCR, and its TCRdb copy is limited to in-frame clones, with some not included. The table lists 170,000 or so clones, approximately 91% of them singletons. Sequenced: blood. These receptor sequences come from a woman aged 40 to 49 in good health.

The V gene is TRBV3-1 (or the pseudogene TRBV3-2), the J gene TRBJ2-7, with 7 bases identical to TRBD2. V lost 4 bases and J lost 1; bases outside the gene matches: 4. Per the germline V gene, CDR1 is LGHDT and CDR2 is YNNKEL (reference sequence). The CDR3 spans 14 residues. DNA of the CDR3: TGTGCCAGCAGCCCGACTAGCAGTTCCTACGAGCAGTACTTC. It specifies CASSPTSSSYEQYF.

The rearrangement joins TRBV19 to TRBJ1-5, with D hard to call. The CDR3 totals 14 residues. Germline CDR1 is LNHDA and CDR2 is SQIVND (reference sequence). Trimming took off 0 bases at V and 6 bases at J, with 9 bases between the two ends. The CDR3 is CASSIESGIQPQHF. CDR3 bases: TGTGCCAGTAGTATAGAGTCGGGGATTCAGCCCCAGCATTTT.

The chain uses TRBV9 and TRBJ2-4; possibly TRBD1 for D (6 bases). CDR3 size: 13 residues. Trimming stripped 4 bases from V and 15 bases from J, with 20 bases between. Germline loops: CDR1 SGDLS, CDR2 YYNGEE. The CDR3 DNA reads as TGTGCCAGCAGCCAAGACAGGCGACATTTGTCGTACTTC. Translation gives CASSQDRRHLSYF.

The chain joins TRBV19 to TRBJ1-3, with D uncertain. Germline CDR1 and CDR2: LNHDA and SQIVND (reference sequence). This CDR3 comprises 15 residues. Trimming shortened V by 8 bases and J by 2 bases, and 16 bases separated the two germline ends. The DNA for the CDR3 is TGTGCCAGTTCGATCTCAGGCAATGCTGGAAACACCATATATTTT. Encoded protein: CASSISGNAGNTIYF.

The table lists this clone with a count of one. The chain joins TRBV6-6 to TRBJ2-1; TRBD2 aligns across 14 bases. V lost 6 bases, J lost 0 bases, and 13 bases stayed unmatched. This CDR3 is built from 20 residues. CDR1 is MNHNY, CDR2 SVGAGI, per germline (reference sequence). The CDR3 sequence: CASSRGLAGGFSYSYNEQFF. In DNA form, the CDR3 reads TGTGCCAGCAGCCGCGGACTAGCGGGGGGTTTCTCCTACTCCTACAATGAGCAGTTCTTC.

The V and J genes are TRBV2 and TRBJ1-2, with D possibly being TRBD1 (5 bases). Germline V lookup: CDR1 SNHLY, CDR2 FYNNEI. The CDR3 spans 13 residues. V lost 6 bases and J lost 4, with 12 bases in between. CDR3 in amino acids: CASSRQPFYGYTF. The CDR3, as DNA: TGTGCCAGCAGCAGACAGCCTTTCTATGGCTACACCTTC.

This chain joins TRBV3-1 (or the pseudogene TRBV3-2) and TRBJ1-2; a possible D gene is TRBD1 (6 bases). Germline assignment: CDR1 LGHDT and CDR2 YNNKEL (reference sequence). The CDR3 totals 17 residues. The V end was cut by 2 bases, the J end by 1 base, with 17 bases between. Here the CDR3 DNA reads TGTGCCAGCAGCCAAACCTTGGACAGCCCTTTTAACTATGGCTACACCTTC. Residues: CASSQTLDSPFNYGYTF.

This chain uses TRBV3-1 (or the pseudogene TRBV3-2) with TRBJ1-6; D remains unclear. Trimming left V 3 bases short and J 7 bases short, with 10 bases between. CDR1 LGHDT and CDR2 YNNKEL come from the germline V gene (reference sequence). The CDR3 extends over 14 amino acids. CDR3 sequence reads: CASSQPGPNSPLHF. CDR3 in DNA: TGTGCCAGCAGCCAGCCCGGGCCAAATTCACCCCTCCACTTT.

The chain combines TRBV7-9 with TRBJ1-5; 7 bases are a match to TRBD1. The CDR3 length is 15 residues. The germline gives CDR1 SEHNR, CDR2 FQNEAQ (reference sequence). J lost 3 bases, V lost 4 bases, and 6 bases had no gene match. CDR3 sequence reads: CASSSVQGNNQPQHF. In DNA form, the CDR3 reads TGTGCCAGCAGCTCAGTACAGGGGAACAATCAGCCCCAGCATTTT.

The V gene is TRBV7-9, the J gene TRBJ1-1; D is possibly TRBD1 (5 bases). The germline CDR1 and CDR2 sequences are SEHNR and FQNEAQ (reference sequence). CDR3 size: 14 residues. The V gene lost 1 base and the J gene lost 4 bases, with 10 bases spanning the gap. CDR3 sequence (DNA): TGTGCCAGCAGCTTAGAGGGGAGCGGCACTGAAGCTTTCTTT. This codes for CASSLEGSGTEAFF. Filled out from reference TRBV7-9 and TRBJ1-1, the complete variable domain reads DTGVSQNPRHKITKRGQNVTFRCDPISEHNRLYWYRQTLGQGPEFLTYFQNEAQLEKSRLLSDRFSAERPKGSFSTLEIQRTEQGDSAMYLCASSLEGSGTEAFFGQGTRLTVV.

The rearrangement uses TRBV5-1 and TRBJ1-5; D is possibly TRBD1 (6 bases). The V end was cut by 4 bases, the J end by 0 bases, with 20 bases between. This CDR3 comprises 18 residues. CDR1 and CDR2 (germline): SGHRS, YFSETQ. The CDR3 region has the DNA TGCGCCAGCAGCCGGAGCCCCAGGGGATCTTATAGCAATCAGCCCCAGCATTTT. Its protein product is CASSRSPRGSYSNQPQHF.

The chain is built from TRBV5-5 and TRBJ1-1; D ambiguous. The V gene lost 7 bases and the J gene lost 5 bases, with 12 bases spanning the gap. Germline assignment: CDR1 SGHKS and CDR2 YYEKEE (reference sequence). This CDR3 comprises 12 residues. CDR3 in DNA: TGTGCCAGCTCCCCGGGGAGTACTGAAGCTTTCTTT. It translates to CASSPGSTEAFF.

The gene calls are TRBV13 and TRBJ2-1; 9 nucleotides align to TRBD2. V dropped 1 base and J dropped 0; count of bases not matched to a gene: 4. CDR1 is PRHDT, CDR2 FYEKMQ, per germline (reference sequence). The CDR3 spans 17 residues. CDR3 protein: CASSLVASGASYNEQFF. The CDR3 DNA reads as TGTGCCAGCAGCTTAGTTGCTAGCGGGGCCTCCTACAATGAGCAGTTCTTC.

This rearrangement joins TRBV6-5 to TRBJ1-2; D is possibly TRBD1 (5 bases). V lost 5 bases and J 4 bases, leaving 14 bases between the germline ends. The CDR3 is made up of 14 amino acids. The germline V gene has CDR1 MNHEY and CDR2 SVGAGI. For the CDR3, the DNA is TGTGCCAGCAGTCCTGACAGACGGAGCTATGGCTACACCTTC. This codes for CASSPDRRSYGYTF.

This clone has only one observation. CDR3 nucleotide sequence: TGTGCCAGCAGCTTACGACAGGACCTTAATTCACCCCTCCACTTT. As protein: CASSLRQDLNSPLHF. The J gene is TRBJ1-6, the V gene TRBV7-2; tentatively, D is TRBD1 (6 bases). The CDR3 sequence is 15 residues long. Trimming took 2 bases from V and 6 from J, leaving 11 bases between them. Germline CDR1 SGHTA, CDR2 FQGNSA.

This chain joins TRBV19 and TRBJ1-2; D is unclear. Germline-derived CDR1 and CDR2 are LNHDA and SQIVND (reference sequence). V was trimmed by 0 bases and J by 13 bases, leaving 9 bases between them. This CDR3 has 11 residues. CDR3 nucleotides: TGTGCCAGTAGTATAGACTCACGGATCACCTTC. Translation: CASSIDSRITF.

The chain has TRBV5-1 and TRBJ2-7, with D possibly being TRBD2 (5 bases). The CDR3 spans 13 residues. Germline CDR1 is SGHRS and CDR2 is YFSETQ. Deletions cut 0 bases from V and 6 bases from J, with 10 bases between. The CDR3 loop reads CASSLVVAGEQYF. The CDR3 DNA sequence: TGCGCCAGCAGCTTGGTGGTCGCGGGCGAGCAGTACTTC.

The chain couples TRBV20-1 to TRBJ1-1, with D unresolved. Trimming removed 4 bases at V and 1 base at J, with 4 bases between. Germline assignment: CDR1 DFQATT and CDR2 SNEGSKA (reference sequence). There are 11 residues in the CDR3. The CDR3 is CSAKRNTEAFF. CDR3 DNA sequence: TGCAGTGCTAAGCGGAACACTGAAGCTTTCTTT.

The DNA of the CDR3 is TGTGCCAGCAGTGCCCAAGGGGGCTCCTACAATGAGCAGTTCTTC. Translation: CASSAQGGSYNEQFF. The rearrangement links TRBV6-4 to TRBJ2-1; tentative D call: TRBD1 (6 bases). The CDR3 consists of 15 residues. V was cut by 4 bases and J by 0 bases, with 10 bases left in between. Germline CDR1 and CDR2: MRHNA and SNTAGT.

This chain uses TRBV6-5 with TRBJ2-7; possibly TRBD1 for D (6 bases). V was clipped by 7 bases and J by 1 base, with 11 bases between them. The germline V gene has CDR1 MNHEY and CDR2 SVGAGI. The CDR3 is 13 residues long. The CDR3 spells CASTWDTSYEQYF. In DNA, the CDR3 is TGTGCCAGCACATGGGACACTTCCTACGAGCAGTACTTC.

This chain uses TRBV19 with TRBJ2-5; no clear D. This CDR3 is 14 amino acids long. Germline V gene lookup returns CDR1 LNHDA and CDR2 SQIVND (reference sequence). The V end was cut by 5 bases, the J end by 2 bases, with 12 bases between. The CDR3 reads CASSPPELQETQYF. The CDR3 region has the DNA TGTGCCAGTAGTCCCCCGGAGCTTCAAGAGACCCAGTACTTC. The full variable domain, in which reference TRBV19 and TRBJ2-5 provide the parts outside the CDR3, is DGGITQSPKYLFRKEGQNVTLSCEQNLNHDAMYWYRQDPGQGLRLIYYSQIVNDFQKGDIAEGYSVSREKKESFPLTVTSAQKNPTAFYLCASSPPELQETQYFGPGTRLLVL.

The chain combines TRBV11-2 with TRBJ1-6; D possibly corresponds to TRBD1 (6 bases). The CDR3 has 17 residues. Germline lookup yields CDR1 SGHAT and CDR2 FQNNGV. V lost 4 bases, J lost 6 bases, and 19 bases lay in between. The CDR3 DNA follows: TGTGCCAGCAGCTCCCATCGAAAGGGAGGGGGTAATTCACCCCTCCACTTT. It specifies CASSSHRKGGGNSPLHF.

As DNA, the CDR3 is TGTGCCAGCAGCCGACTGGACAGCCCGAATGAAAAACTGTTTTTT. It codes for CASSRLDSPNEKLFF. This sequence joins TRBV3-1 (or the pseudogene TRBV3-2) and TRBJ1-4, with D possibly matching TRBD1 (6 bases). This CDR3 has 15 residues. CDR1 is LGHDT, CDR2 YNNKEL, per germline (reference sequence). Trimming took off 4 bases at V and 5 bases at J, with 14 bases between the two ends.

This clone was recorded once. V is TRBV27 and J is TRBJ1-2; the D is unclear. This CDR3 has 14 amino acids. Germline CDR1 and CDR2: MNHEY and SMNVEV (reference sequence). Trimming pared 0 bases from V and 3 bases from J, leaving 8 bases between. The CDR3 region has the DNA TGTGCCAGCAGTTTATCCCCACTCTACTATGGCTACACCTTC. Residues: CASSLSPLYYGYTF.

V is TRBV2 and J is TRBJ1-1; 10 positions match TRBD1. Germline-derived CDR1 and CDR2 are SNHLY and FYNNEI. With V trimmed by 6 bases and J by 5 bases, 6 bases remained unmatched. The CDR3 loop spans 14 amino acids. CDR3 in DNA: TGTGCCAGCAGGGCGGACAGGGGGTGGACTGAAGCTTTCTTT. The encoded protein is CASRADRGWTEAFF.